This TCR beta chain came from a study of CD8 T cells in Susac syndrome. V lost 2 bases and J 1 base, leaving 11 bases between the germline ends. The germline gives CDR1 SNHLY, CDR2 FYNNEI. The CDR3 has 15 amino acids. RNA amounts of roughly 0.45 to 1 ug underwent reverse transcription with random hexamers. The authors amplified TCR beta CDR3 across 54 Vbeta and 13 Jbeta using immunoSEQ multiplex PCR. Each CDR3 protein gets one entry after TCRdb re-called the immunoSEQ multiplex PCR reads with MiXCR. The sample has around 150,000 distinct CDR3 sequences, approximately 93% seen once. This receptor was identified in a human donor in good health. Sequencing input: CD8+ T cells from PBMCs. The chain joins TRBV2 to TRBJ1-1, with D unresolved. CDR3 nucleotide sequence: TGTGCCAGCAGTGAAATATTCTCGGGGAACACTGAAGCTTTCTTT. Amino acids: CASSEIFSGNTEAFF. Full variable domain (remainder filled in from reference TRBV2 and TRBJ1-1): EPEVTQTPSHQVTQMGQEVILRCVPISNHLYFYWYRQILGQKVEFLVSFYNNEISEKSEIFDDQFSVERPDGSNFTLKIRSTKLEDSAMYFCASSEIFSGNTEAFFGQGTRLTVV.